These 9 T cell receptor beta chains were all obtained from the same sample, sequenced in a study of blood T cell repertoires in COVID-19. Assay used: immunoSEQ multiplex PCR; TCRdb lists only in-frame clones, some missing. The data show 370,000 or so clones, around 84% seen once. Sequencing was done on a sample of peripheral blood. These receptor sequences come from a human donor with acute or convalescent COVID-19. The donor label of this sample is uncertain.

The rearrangement uses TRBV12-3 or TRBV12-4 and TRBJ2-7; 7 nucleotides align to TRBD1. CDR3 length: 13 residues. V trimming: 6 bases; J trimming: 2 bases; junction bases outside the gene matches: 4. The CDR3 DNA reads TGTGCCAGCAGCAGACAGGGAACCTACGAGCAGTACTTC. This sequence encodes CASSRQGTYEQYF.

The J gene is TRBJ2-4, the V gene TRBV5-4, with 16 bases lining up with TRBD2. CDR3 size: 18 residues. CDR1 is SGHNT and CDR2 is YYREEE in the germline V gene (reference sequence). The ends lost 4 bases at V and 0 bases at J; junction bases unmatched: 4. CDR3 sequence: CASSPGLAGGLAKNIQYF. The DNA for the CDR3 is TGTGCCAGCAGCCCGGGACTAGCGGGGGGGCTAGCCAAAAACATTCAGTACTTC.

A single count supports this clone. J is TRBJ2-2 and V is TRBV6-1; D is unresolved. The V end lost 3 bases, the J end lost 6 bases, and 8 bases lay between the germline ends. This CDR3 region has 13 residues. Germline values: CDR1 MNHNS, CDR2 SASEGT. The CDR3 DNA sequence: TGTGCCAGCAGTGAGTGGCCCCCCGGGGAGCTGTTTTTT. Encoded protein: CASSEWPPGELFF.

This chain uses TRBV19 with TRBJ1-5; TRBD1 might be the D (5 bases). CDR1 LNHDA and CDR2 SQIVND come from the germline V gene (reference sequence). There are 15 residues in the CDR3. V lost 8 bases and J lost 6, with 20 bases in between. The CDR3 spells CASSVAGLLGQPQHF. CDR3 coding DNA: TGTGCCAGTTCTGTGGCGGGGCTTTTGGGTCAGCCCCAGCATTTT.

The V call is TRBV2, the J call TRBJ1-5; TRBD1 matches at 9 bases. CDR1 is SNHLY, CDR2 FYNNEI, per germline. V was clipped by 6 bases and J by 6 bases; unmatched bases: 9. CDR3 length: 15 amino acids. CDR3 nucleotides: TGTGCCAGCAGCTCACAGGGGGCGCGGAGTCAGCCCCAGCATTTT. Protein product: CASSSQGARSQPQHF.

The V call is TRBV28, the J call TRBJ2-2; 8 bases fit TRBD1. The trim removed 8 bases at V and 6 bases at J, leaving 14 bases unmatched. This CDR3 region has 16 residues. Per germline, CDR1 MDHEN and CDR2 SYDVKM. The CDR3 DNA is TGTGCCAGCCTGGGAGAGACAGGGGTAGAGGCCGGGGAGCTGTTTTTT. It specifies CASLGETGVEAGELFF.

This chain connects TRBV30 to TRBJ2-6; D perhaps matches TRBD1 (6 bases). Germline CDR1 is GTSNPN and CDR2 is SVGIG (reference sequence). This CDR3 is built from 14 residues. V lost 2 bases, J lost 2 bases, and 7 bases lay in between. Here the CDR3 DNA reads TGTGCCTGGAGTACAGGGACTGGGGCCAACGTCCTGACTTTC. Translating gives CAWSTGTGANVLTF.

This clone showed up just once. V and J are TRBV3-1 (or the pseudogene TRBV3-2) and TRBJ2-7, with 10 nucleotides matching TRBD2. The germline V gene has CDR1 LGHDT and CDR2 YNNKEL (reference sequence). The CDR3 loop spans 13 amino acids. V lost 4 bases and J lost 3; bases outside the gene matches: 0. The CDR3 nucleotides read TGTGCCAGCAGCCGACTAGCGGGCTACGAGCAGTACTTC. As protein: CASSRLAGYEQYF.

This clone showed up just a few times. The genes are TRBV18 and TRBJ2-5; D might be TRBD1 (6 bases). V dropped 4 bases and J dropped 4 bases, with 13 bases sitting between them. This CDR3 comprises 14 residues. Per germline, CDR1 KGHSH and CDR2 LQKENI. The CDR3 coding sequence is TGTGCCAGCTCACAACAGGGCGGTGGAGAGACCCAGTACTTC. Translating it yields CASSQQGGGETQYF.